The 8 T cell receptor beta chains below all came from one sample that was sequenced in a study of CD8+ T cells in alopecia areata. TCR sequencing used cDNA made by reverse transcription of extracted RNA. Assay used: immunoSEQ multiplex PCR; TCRdb lists only in-frame clones, some missing. The sample has roughly 190,000 clones, roughly 60% seen once. Treatment here: oral pan-JAK inhibitor, 5-10 mg twice daily. The sequenced sample was CD4+ T cells sorted from blood, obtained at week 24, from a patient treated with tofacitinib. The origin of the receptors is a human donor with alopecia areata.

This chain uses TRBV9 with TRBJ2-3; 10 bases align to TRBD2. Germline CDR1 and CDR2: SGDLS and YYNGEE. The CDR3 spans 16 residues. Trimming at V came to 0 bases and at J to 5 bases, leaving 6 bases not matched to a gene. CDR3 DNA sequence: TGTGCCAGCAGCGTAGCGAGCGGGGGGGCAGAAGATACGCAGTATTTT. This sequence encodes CASSVASGGAEDTQYF.

This clone was observed a few times. Here the CDR3 DNA reads TGCAGCGTTGTGGCAGCCTCTGAAGCTTTCTTT. Residues: CSVVAASEAFF. This sequence joins TRBV29-1 and TRBJ1-1; no definite D call. V was cut by 4 bases and J by 6 bases, with 9 bases left in between. The CDR3 loop spans 11 amino acids. Germline lookup yields CDR1 SQVTM and CDR2 ANQGSEA.

Many counts were recorded for this clone. The same CDR3 also results from other DNA sequences found in this sample. The chain employs TRBV12-5 and TRBJ2-2, with D uncertain. Germline values: CDR1 LGHNT, CDR2 FRNRAP. The CDR3 is 13 amino acids. Trimming removed 6 bases from V and 2 bases from J, with 7 bases in between. In nucleotides, the CDR3 is TGTGCTAGTGGCCGTGACAACACCGGGGAGCTGTTTTTT. Its translation: CASGRDNTGELFF.

The V gene is TRBV6-1, the J gene TRBJ1-2, with 8 positions matching TRBD1. CDR3 length: 12 residues. Trimming cost V 8 bases and J 5 bases; bases outside gene matches: 4. The V gene's germline CDR1 is MNHNS and CDR2 SASEGT. CDR3 protein: CASSGQGYGYTF. In DNA, the CDR3 is TGTGCCAGCTCCGGACAGGGATATGGCTACACCTTC.

The V call is TRBV15, the J call TRBJ2-7; unclear D gene. CDR3 length: 12 amino acids. Per germline, CDR1 LNHNV and CDR2 YYDKDF (reference sequence). V shed 8 bases and J shed 2 bases, with 10 bases lying between them. CDR3 loop: CATGSSAYEQYF. CDR3 DNA: TGTGCCACCGGATCGTCAGCCTACGAGCAGTACTTC. Combining the CDR3 with reference TRBV15 and TRBJ2-7 gives the whole variable domain DAMVIQNPRYQVTQFGKPVTLSCSQTLNHNVMYWYQQKSSQAPKLLFHYYDKDFNNEADTPDNFQSRRPNTSFCFLDIRSPGLGDTAMYLCATGSSAYEQYFGPGTRLTVT.

The chain joins TRBV2 to TRBJ2-3; D is unclear. The CDR3 contains 11 residues. V was clipped by 3 bases and J by 8 bases, with 6 bases between them. From germline, CDR1 is SNHLY and CDR2 FYNNEI. The CDR3 nucleotides read TGTGCCAGCAGTGACAGGAGTACGCAGTATTTT. Protein: CASSDRSTQYF.

The chain is built from TRBV4-2 and TRBJ1-2; TRBD1 matches at 10 bases. Germline lookup yields CDR1 LGHNA and CDR2 YNFKEQ. This CDR3 region has 16 residues. The ends lost 4 bases at V and 1 base at J; junction bases unmatched: 6. CDR3 bases: TGTGCCAGCAGCCTAGGGGGACAGGGGATTAACTATGGCTACACCTTC. Translation gives CASSLGGQGINYGYTF.

This chain joins TRBV9 and TRBJ1-5, with D tentatively TRBD1 (5 bases). Germline V gene sequence: CDR1 SGDLS, CDR2 YYNGEE. CDR3 length equals 14 residues. The ends were cut back, 4 bases at V and 6 bases at J, with 14 bases in the middle. CDR3 bases: TGTGCCAGCAGCCTCGGTAGGGGTCCTCAGCCCCAGCATTTT. Its protein is CASSLGRGPQPQHF.